The T cell receptor (beta chain) described here comes from a study of post-analysis software for immune sequencing data. Study-level results: The five TRBV segments detected at higher frequency in patients than in controls included TRBV5-6, TRBV5-1 and TRBV20-1.

This clonotype was detected only a few times. The antigen remains unidentified. Unique molecular identifiers were present in the TCR beta cDNA libraries. TCRdb reprocessed the PCR reads via MiXCR and lists one record per CDR3 protein. Of about 170,000 distinct CDR3 sequences listed, around 30% are singletons. The CDR3 spans 15 residues. The trim removed 5 bases at V and 4 bases at J, leaving 6 bases unmatched. Per the germline V gene, CDR1 is MNHEY and CDR2 is SMNVEV (reference sequence). Source material: blood. The chain recombines TRBV27 with TRBJ2-5; TRBD1 aligns across 11 bases. The receptor was derived from a girl between 10 and 17 years old with multiple sclerosis. The CDR3 reads CASSGAGTGGETQYF. DNA for the CDR3: TGTGCCAGCAGTGGTGCCGGGACAGGGGGAGAGACCCAGTACTTC.